The 28 T cell receptor beta chains given below trace back to one sample, sequenced in a study of T cells in Graves' hyperthyroidism and ophthalmopathy. TCR beta CDR3 region amplification was performed from RNA transcripts. An initial round of RT-PCR targeting the TCR CDR3 relied on the HTBI primer set. TCRdb fed the multiplex PCR reads into MiXCR, producing one record per CDR3 protein. The repertoire holds about 370,000 distinct CDR3 sequences, with about 16% as singletons. Sequenced input: blood. The receptor source for this set is a woman aged 55-69 years with Graves' ophthalmopathy.

This clonotype was seen a handful of times. The rearrangement joins TRBV15 to TRBJ1-2; D gene ambiguous. V dropped 0 bases and J dropped 3 bases, with 5 bases sitting between them. This CDR3 spans 13 amino acids. Germline loops: CDR1 LNHNV, CDR2 YYDKDF (reference sequence). CDR3: CATSRDVDYGYTF. The CDR3 DNA is TGTGCCACCAGCAGAGATGTAGACTATGGCTACACCTTC.

This clonotype has only a few counts. The V and J genes are TRBV28 and TRBJ2-7; 8 bases are a match to TRBD2. Germline V gives CDR1 MDHEN, CDR2 SYDVKM. This CDR3 contains 16 residues. The V and J ends lost 4 bases and 2 bases, in that order; junction bases with no gene match: 10. DNA for the CDR3: TGTGCCAGCAGTTCCGGGGGGGCGGGTGTTCCCTACGAGCAGTACTTC. Its protein product is CASSSGGAGVPYEQYF.

In this sample, this clonotype turned up a few times. The V gene is TRBV20-1, the J gene TRBJ2-7, with D possibly matching TRBD1 (7 bases). This CDR3 has 15 amino acids. The ends were cut back, 6 bases at V and 3 bases at J, with 21 bases in the middle. Germline V gene lookup returns CDR1 DFQATT and CDR2 SNEGSKA (reference sequence). The CDR3 DNA reads TGCAGTGCCCAGCCTAGGGCAGGGGGGATCTACGAGCAGTACTTC. As protein: CSAQPRAGGIYEQYF.

This clonotype was picked up many times. CDR3 in DNA: TGTGCCAGCTCACCACTAGGACCCGGGACAGAGAAAGAGACCCAGTACTTC. Its translation is CASSPLGPGTEKETQYF. The chain joins TRBV18 to TRBJ2-5; 7 positions agree with TRBD1. Looked up from germline, CDR1 is KGHSH and CDR2 is LQKENI. There are 17 residues in the CDR3. The J segment lost 3 bases and the V segment lost 1 base, leaving 11 bases of the junction unmatched.

The rearrangement uses TRBV4-1 and TRBJ1-2; D is possibly TRBD1 (6 bases). The V end lost 0 bases, the J end lost 4 bases, and 12 bases lay between the germline ends. This CDR3 contains 15 residues. Germline V gene sequence: CDR1 MGHRA, CDR2 YSYEKL. The CDR3 DNA is TGCGCCAGCAGCCAAGATCCCCAGGGGACCTATGGCTACACCTTC. Encoded protein: CASSQDPQGTYGYTF.

The table lists this clonotype with many counts. V and J are TRBV7-2 and TRBJ1-2; D is possibly TRBD1 (5 bases). The germline V and J ends were trimmed by 6 bases and 3 bases, with 20 bases remaining between them. Germline-derived CDR1 and CDR2 are SGHTA and FQGNSA. CDR3 length: 16 residues. CDR3 sequence reads: CASSPRVVGTYYGYTF. CDR3 nucleotide sequence: TGTGCCAGCAGTCCCCGGGTGGTAGGGACCTACTATGGCTACACCTTC.

The chain is built from TRBV3-1 and TRBJ2-1, with TRBD2 as a possible D gene (5 bases). Germline lookup yields CDR1 LGHDT and CDR2 YNNKEL (reference sequence). Trimming removed 1 base from V and 10 bases from J, with 14 bases in between. The CDR3 runs to 14 residues. In DNA, the CDR3 is TGTGCCAGCAGCCAAGGCCAGGTCGGGGTCGAGCAGTTCTTC. It encodes CASSQGQVGVEQFF.

This clonotype occurred many times. The chain is built from TRBV4-1 and TRBJ2-3; D gene ambiguous. The CDR3 is 14 residues long. Germline V gene lookup returns CDR1 MGHRA and CDR2 YSYEKL. The V end lost 3 bases, the J end lost 4 bases, and 11 bases lay between the germline ends. CDR3 DNA: TGCGCCAGCAGCCAGTCCCCCCGGGCAGATACGCAGTATTTT. Translation gives CASSQSPRADTQYF.

V and J are TRBV20-1 and TRBJ2-3; 9 nucleotides match TRBD2. The germline gives CDR1 DFQATT, CDR2 SNEGSKA (reference sequence). The V segment lost 2 bases and the J segment 0 bases; nucleotides outside the gene matches: 15. The CDR3 sequence is 19 residues long. The CDR3 reads CSARREGNLAGPSTDTQYF. CDR3 in DNA: TGCAGTGCTAGACGGGAGGGGAATCTAGCGGGACCTAGCACAGATACGCAGTATTTT.

The table lists this clonotype with a few counts. The rearrangement joins TRBV20-1 to TRBJ2-1, with unresolved D. V was cut by 3 bases and J by 2 bases, with 11 bases left in between. The CDR3 totals 14 residues. Per the germline V gene, CDR1 is DFQATT and CDR2 is SNEGSKA (reference sequence). CDR3 nucleotide sequence: TGCAGTGCTAGTTCTCCCTTCACCTACAATGAGCAGTTCTTC. It is translated as CSASSPFTYNEQFF.

This clonotype was picked up a small number of times. The chain links TRBV6-2 or TRBV6-3 to TRBJ1-1; no firm D call. Germline loops: CDR1 MNHEY, CDR2 SVGEGT. V lost 5 bases and J 2 bases, leaving 15 bases between the germline ends. This CDR3 comprises 15 residues. The CDR3 bases are TGTGCCAGCAGTCACGGCCCTGAGATCAACACTGAAGCTTTCTTT. This encodes CASSHGPEINTEAFF.

The chain is built from TRBV2 and TRBJ2-7; no firm D call. Germline CDR1 is SNHLY and CDR2 is FYNNEI. The V end was cut by 3 bases, the J end by 6 bases, with 9 bases between. The CDR3 extends over 12 amino acids. CDR3 coding DNA: TGTGCCAGCAGTGACAGGTTCAGCGAGCAGTACTTC. This codes for CASSDRFSEQYF.

The rearrangement links TRBV7-6 to TRBJ2-5, with unresolved D. Trimming removed 1 base from V and 7 bases from J, with 16 bases in between. The CDR3 sequence is 15 residues long. Germline CDR1 and CDR2: SGHVS and FNYEAQ. The CDR3 nucleotides are TGTGCCAGCAGCTTAGAGATGGTACAGACCTCGACCCAGTACTTC. This sequence encodes CASSLEMVQTSTQYF.

This clonotype occurred many times. The V gene is TRBV30, the J gene TRBJ2-3; D unclear. Trimming cost V 1 base and J 0 bases, with 2 bases left between them. Looked up from germline, CDR1 is GTSNPN and CDR2 is SVGIG (reference sequence). This CDR3 is 12 amino acids long. CDR3: CAWSDSTDTQYF. CDR3 DNA sequence: TGTGCCTGGAGTGATAGCACAGATACGCAGTATTTT.

This clonotype was counted at least ten times. The V and J genes are TRBV6-1 and TRBJ2-7; D may be TRBD1 or TRBD2 (5 bases each). Trimming cost V 6 bases and J 6 bases, with 18 bases left between them. CDR1 MNHNS and CDR2 SASEGT come from the germline V gene. The CDR3 sequence is 14 residues long. CDR3 in DNA: TGTGCCAGCAGGGACCGGGACCCCTTTATCGAGCAGTACTTC. Translation: CASRDRDPFIEQYF.

This clonotype came up many times. This rearrangement joins TRBV28 to TRBJ2-5; TRBD1 matches 7 bases. CDR1 MDHEN and CDR2 SYDVKM come from the germline V gene. The CDR3 extends over 13 amino acids. Trimming took 5 bases from V and 6 from J; bases not matched to a gene: 6. CDR3 bases: TGTGCCAGCAGTGAACAGGGGAGAAAGACCCAGTACTTC. Its protein product is CASSEQGRKTQYF.

Many counts were recorded for this clonotype. The V gene is TRBV20-1, the J gene TRBJ1-5, with TRBD1 matching over 7 bases. The junction had 9 bases not matched to a gene; V was cut back by 6 bases and J by 1 base. Germline-derived CDR1 and CDR2 are DFQATT and SNEGSKA (reference sequence). The CDR3 loop spans 15 amino acids. CDR3 residues: CSARTGGSSNQPQHF. CDR3 DNA sequence: TGCAGTGCCCGGACAGGCGGTAGCAGCAATCAGCCCCAGCATTTT.

The V call is TRBV29-1, the J call TRBJ1-2, with D possibly TRBD1 on 5 matching bases. Deletions cut 0 bases from V and 4 bases from J, with 15 bases between. The CDR3 extends over 15 amino acids. Germline V gene lookup returns CDR1 SQVTM and CDR2 ANQGSEA. CDR3 coding DNA: TGCAGCGTTGAAGATGATGGGACGACGATCTATGGCTACACCTTC. This sequence encodes CSVEDDGTTIYGYTF.

This clonotype occurred a few times. This rearrangement joins TRBV12-3 or TRBV12-4 to TRBJ1-3; D gene unclear. CDR3 length: 14 amino acids. V was cut by 5 bases and J by 0 bases, with 8 bases left in between. CDR3 sequence: CASSHLLSGNTIYF. CDR3 DNA sequence: TGTGCCAGCAGTCACCTCCTCTCTGGAAACACCATATATTTT.

The genes are TRBV12-3 or TRBV12-4 and TRBJ2-7; 7 nucleotides align to TRBD2. The trim removed 7 bases at V and 4 bases at J, leaving 1 base unmatched. The length of the CDR3 is 11 residues. The chain's CDR3 is CASTGGYEQYF. The CDR3, as DNA: TGTGCCAGCACCGGGGGGTACGAGCAGTACTTC.

This clonotype was counted many times. The rearrangement uses TRBV11-1 and TRBJ2-7, with D perhaps given as TRBD1 or TRBD2 (5 bases each). Germline V gene sequence: CDR1 SGHAT, CDR2 FQDESV (reference sequence). V lost 2 bases and J lost 3, with 11 bases in between. This CDR3 has 14 amino acids. CDR3 DNA sequence: TGTGCCAGCAGCTTAATGGGGACCCACTACGAGCAGTACTTC. Encoded protein: CASSLMGTHYEQYF.

In this sample, this clonotype turned up many times. The V gene is TRBV6-1, the J gene TRBJ1-1, with D hard to call. Germline CDR1 reads MNHNS; CDR2 reads SASEGT. V was trimmed by 4 bases and J by 4 bases, leaving 13 bases between them. The length of the CDR3 is 14 residues. The CDR3 DNA is TGTGCCAGCAGTGGACACAAAGGGAGCACTGAAGCTTTCTTT. It is translated as CASSGHKGSTEAFF.

This rearrangement joins TRBV19 to TRBJ1-6, with a weak D call TRBD1 (5 bases). Per the germline V gene, CDR1 is LNHDA and CDR2 is SQIVND (reference sequence). The CDR3 spans 14 residues. Trimming cost V 3 bases and J 7 bases, with 10 bases left between them. The CDR3 nucleotides are TGTGCCAGTAGTATGGGGGTGAGGAATTCACCCCTCCACTTT. Translation: CASSMGVRNSPLHF.

This clonotype was counted many times. The rearrangement uses TRBV2 and TRBJ1-6, with 7 positions matching TRBD1. The V segment lost 5 bases and the J segment 9 bases; nucleotides outside the gene matches: 10. The CDR3 contains 15 residues. CDR1 and CDR2 from the germline V gene are SNHLY and FYNNEI. DNA of the CDR3: TGTGCCAGCAGTCCCAGACGATACAGGGGTTCACCCCTCCACTTT. Translating it yields CASSPRRYRGSPLHF.

This clonotype was seen repeatedly, ten times or more. The chain links TRBV6-2 or TRBV6-3 to TRBJ1-5; 9 bases are a match to TRBD1. Germline trimming cut 5 bases from V and 7 bases from J; bases unmatched to any gene: 9. Germline values: CDR1 MNHEY, CDR2 SVGEGT. The CDR3 contains 15 residues. The CDR3 protein is CASSPVQGARQPQHF. As DNA, the CDR3 is TGTGCCAGCAGTCCGGTACAGGGGGCACGGCAGCCCCAGCATTTT.

Ten or more counts support this clonotype. V gene TRBV3-1 combines with J gene TRBJ1-2, with D possibly being TRBD1 (5 bases). CDR1 is LGHDT, CDR2 YNNKEL, per germline (reference sequence). The CDR3 consists of 13 residues. With 4 bases removed from V and 3 bases from J, the gap between germline ends came to 9 bases. DNA of the CDR3: TGTGCCAGCAGCCGGGACGTAGACTATGGCTACACCTTC. Its protein is CASSRDVDYGYTF.

This clonotype was counted at least ten times. The chain couples TRBV20-1 to TRBJ2-1; TRBD1 is a possible D gene (6 bases). The V end was cut by 4 bases, the J end by 4 bases, with 11 bases between. CDR3 size: 13 residues. The germline V gene has CDR1 DFQATT and CDR2 SNEGSKA (reference sequence). The CDR3 loop is CSATADRYNEQFF. The CDR3 DNA sequence: TGCAGTGCTACCGCCGACAGGTACAATGAGCAGTTCTTC.

This clonotype was seen ten or more times. The rearrangement joins TRBV30 to TRBJ2-1; possible D gene TRBD2, 5 bases. Trimming removed 4 bases at V and 2 bases at J, with 9 bases between. The CDR3 contains 13 residues. Germline CDR1 reads GTSNPN; CDR2 reads SVGIG (reference sequence). The CDR3 is CAWKGGPYNEQFF. CDR3 nucleotides: TGTGCCTGGAAAGGCGGGCCCTACAATGAGCAGTTCTTC.